The 4 T cell receptor beta chains reported below all come from one sample, sequenced in a study of T-cell reconstitution after alpha-beta-depleted transplantation in children. Preparation of the TCRbeta library was carried out with unique molecular identifiers. TCRdb processed the PCR reads anew with MiXCR; each CDR3 protein has one entry. The sample includes around 600,000 distinct CDR3 sequences, roughly 15% of them seen just once. Material: PBMCs from the stem cell graft donor, obtained from the stem cell graft. The receptors derive from a human donor who donated a stem cell graft to a child with acute myeloid leukemia.

The sample holds a few counts of this clonotype. The CDR3 sequence: CASSLAGLAGSEQFF. CDR3 sequence (DNA): TGTGCCAGCAGCTTGGCCGGACTAGCGGGCAGTGAGCAGTTCTTC. This rearrangement joins TRBV5-6 to TRBJ2-1; TRBD2 aligns across 11 bases. Germline values: CDR1 SGHDT, CDR2 YYEEEE. The trim removed 0 bases at V and 9 bases at J, leaving 5 bases unmatched. The CDR3 spans 15 residues.

V is TRBV7-2 and J is TRBJ1-4, with D maybe TRBD1 (6 bases). Looked up from germline, CDR1 is SGHTA and CDR2 is FQGNSA. V was clipped by 2 bases and J by 10 bases, with 23 bases between them. CDR3 length equals 17 residues. The CDR3 coding sequence is TGTGCCAGCAGCTTAACCCCCGATGCGGGCCGCAGGGGAAAACTGTTTTTT. Translated: CASSLTPDAGRRGKLFF.

The sample holds a few counts of this clonotype. The chain couples TRBV5-1 to TRBJ1-1; the match to TRBD1 covers 10 bases. V trimming: 2 bases; J trimming: 4 bases; junction bases outside the gene matches: 2. Germline lookup yields CDR1 SGHRS and CDR2 YFSETQ. There are 14 residues in the CDR3. CDR3 loop: CASSFGQGVTEAFF. CDR3 nucleotide sequence: TGCGCCAGCAGCTTCGGACAGGGGGTCACTGAAGCTTTCTTT.

The V call is TRBV11-2, the J call TRBJ2-2; 9 bases match TRBD2. Germline trimming cut 5 bases from V and 1 base from J; bases unmatched to any gene: 5. Looked up from germline, CDR1 is SGHAT and CDR2 is FQNNGV. The length of the CDR3 is 16 residues. The CDR3 region has the DNA TGTGCCAGCAGCCAACTTAGCGGGGGGAACACCGGGGAGCTGTTTTTT. Amino acid sequence: CASSQLSGGNTGELFF.